Below, 18 T cell receptor beta chains from the same sample are listed, as sequenced in a study of identical twins. MiXCR was run by TCRdb on the 5' RACE reads, yielding one entry per CDR3 protein. The data contain more than 1.5 million distinct CDR3 sequences, 32% of them singletons. Sequencing was carried out using cord blood. The receptors shown here come from a newborn girl in good health.

This clonotype was observed a few times. The V and J genes are TRBV6-1 and TRBJ2-1; 8 bases align to TRBD2. The germline CDR1 and CDR2 sequences are MNHNS and SASEGT. V lost 7 bases, J lost 2 bases, and 4 bases stayed unmatched. There are 14 residues in the CDR3. This CDR3 is CASKRLAPYNEQFF. CDR3 coding DNA: TGTGCCAGCAAACGACTAGCGCCCTACAATGAGCAGTTCTTC.

This clonotype was seen more than once but under ten times. The chain combines TRBV25-1 with TRBJ2-7, with TRBD2 matching over 8 bases. The length of the CDR3 is 16 residues. CDR1 and CDR2 from the germline V gene are MGHDK and SYGVNS. The V and J ends lost 1 base and 0 bases, in that order; junction bases with no gene match: 5. CDR3 amino acids: CASSEFETSASYEQYF. CDR3 DNA: TGTGCCAGCAGTGAATTCGAGACTAGCGCCTCCTACGAGCAGTACTTC.

The chain employs TRBV6-5 and TRBJ1-2; TRBD1 matches 8 bases. Germline V gene data show CDR1 as MNHEY and CDR2 as SVGAGI. V lost 1 base and J lost 7; bases outside the gene matches: 11. This CDR3 is built from 16 residues. The DNA of the CDR3 is TGTGCCAGCAGTTACTGGGAGCCCCAGGGGGCAAGTGGCTACACCTTC. Its protein product is CASSYWEPQGASGYTF.

Ten or more counts support this clonotype. A much larger clone lies a single base off, so this may be a read error. The chain joins TRBV27 to TRBJ1-5; D is uncertain. CDR1 is MNHEY, CDR2 SMNVEV, per germline (reference sequence). The V end was cut by 1 base, the J end by 2 bases, with 3 bases between. The CDR3 has 13 residues. CDR3 in amino acids: CASSLWGNQPQHF. CDR3 in DNA: TGTGCCAGCAGTTTATGGGGCAATCAGCCCCAGCATTTT.

The V gene is TRBV20-1, the J gene TRBJ1-5; 10 bases agree with TRBD1. Trimming took 6 bases from V and 2 from J; bases not matched to a gene: 7. CDR1 and CDR2 (germline): DFQATT, SNEGSKA (reference sequence). The CDR3 is 15 amino acids. CDR3 nucleotide sequence: TGCAGTGCATCTTCCGGGACAGGGGGCAATCAGCCCCAGCATTTT. Translated: CSASSGTGGNQPQHF.

In regard to this clonotype: A much larger clone differs by one base, so this may be a read error. This chain's CDR3 is CASSLKGPGSYNEQFF. The CDR3 bases are TGTGCCAGCAGTTTAAAGGGGCCCGGCTCCTACAATGAGCAGTTCTTC. This chain uses TRBV27 with TRBJ2-1; perhaps TRBD1 as D (5 bases). The length of the CDR3 is 16 residues. Trimming cost V 2 bases and J 0 bases, with 11 bases left between them. Germline V gene data show CDR1 as MNHEY and CDR2 as SMNVEV (reference sequence).

The rearrangement links TRBV11-3 to TRBJ1-1; a possible D gene is TRBD1 (5 bases). CDR1 SGHNT and CDR2 YENEEA come from the germline V gene. V gave up 5 bases and J gave up 2 bases, with 12 bases separating them. The CDR3 extends over 14 amino acids. This chain's CDR3 is CASSRGTPNTEAFF. The CDR3 bases are TGTGCCAGCAGCCGGGGGACTCCTAACACTGAAGCTTTCTTT.

CDR3 protein: CASISFSGSPDTQYF. The CDR3 coding sequence is TGTGCCAGCATATCCTTTAGCGGATCTCCAGATACGCAGTATTTT. This chain links TRBV28 with TRBJ2-3; possibly TRBD2 for D (6 bases). V lost 7 bases, J lost 4 bases, and 18 bases lay in between. The CDR3 is made up of 15 amino acids. CDR1 is MDHEN, CDR2 SYDVKM, per germline. Full variable domain (remainder filled in from reference TRBV28 and TRBJ2-3): DVKVTQSSRYLVKRTGEKVFLECVQDMDHENMFWYRQDPGLGLRLIYFSYDVKMKEKGDIPEGYSVSREKKERFSLILESASTNQTSMYLCASISFSGSPDTQYFGPGTRLTVL.

The chain joins TRBV20-1 to TRBJ2-2; the D gene is possibly TRBD2 (7 bases). The V gene's germline CDR1 is DFQATT and CDR2 SNEGSKA (reference sequence). V lost 4 bases to trimming and J lost 5 bases, with 20 bases between them. The CDR3 spans 16 residues. The CDR3 sequence: CSAIRQVGGYTGELFF. CDR3 DNA sequence: TGCAGTGCTATAAGACAGGTCGGGGGGTATACCGGGGAGCTGTTTTTT.

With respect to this clonotype: Possible read error: a much larger clone is one base away. The V gene is TRBV4-1, the J gene TRBJ2-5; no definite D call. CDR1 and CDR2 from the germline V gene are MGHRA and YSYEKL. Trimming took off 3 bases at V and 11 bases at J, with 16 bases between the two ends. The CDR3 runs 13 residues. The CDR3 bases are TGCGCCAGCAGCCATCGGGCGACCAATGAGCAGTACTTC. This encodes CASSHRATNEQYF.

This chain connects TRBV2 to TRBJ2-5; a weak D match, TRBD2 (6 bases). Deletions cut 7 bases from V and 5 bases from J, with 17 bases between. The CDR3 sequence is 14 residues long. Germline V gives CDR1 SNHLY, CDR2 FYNNEI. The CDR3 coding sequence is TGTGCCAGCAACCCGGGACTGACCTTGGAGACCCAGTACTTC. It encodes CASNPGLTLETQYF. Full variable domain (rest looked up from reference TRBV2 and TRBJ2-5): EPEVTQTPSHQVTQMGQEVILRCVPISNHLYFYWYRQILGQKVEFLVSFYNNEISEKSEIFDDQFSVERPDGSNFTLKIRSTKLEDSAMYFCASNPGLTLETQYFGPGTRLLVL.

This clonotype was seen a few times. The chain uses TRBV11-2 and TRBJ2-7; D is undetermined. The CDR3 length is 14 residues. The germline CDR1 and CDR2 sequences are SGHAT and FQNNGV. Trimming left V 0 bases short and J 3 bases short, with 9 bases between. The CDR3 DNA reads as TGTGCCAGCAGCTTAGATCCCTCAAGCTACGAGCAGTACTTC. Translated, it gives CASSLDPSSYEQYF.

CDR3 in amino acids: CAIRENTGELFF. DNA for the CDR3: TGTGCCATCAGGGAGAACACCGGGGAGCTGTTTTTT. This sequence joins TRBV10-3 and TRBJ2-2; D is ambiguous. The CDR3 totals 12 residues. Germline V gene sequence: CDR1 ENHRY, CDR2 SYGVKD. Trimming shortened V by 6 bases and J by 1 base, and 3 bases separated the two germline ends.

The chain couples TRBV20-1 to TRBJ2-7; D gene uncertain. The germline CDR1 and CDR2 sequences are DFQATT and SNEGSKA (reference sequence). Deletions cut 4 bases from V and 5 bases from J, with 9 bases between. The CDR3 covers 11 residues. CDR3 coding DNA: TGCAGTGCTAAGTACGCGGACGAGCAGTACTTC. Encoded protein: CSAKYADEQYF.

This sequence joins TRBV24-1 and TRBJ2-3; unclear D gene. The V gene lost 7 bases and the J gene lost 0 bases, with 4 bases spanning the gap. The CDR3 is 12 residues long. Germline values: CDR1 KGHDR, CDR2 SFDVKD. The CDR3 region is CATRSSTDTQYF. In nucleotides, the CDR3 is TGTGCCACCAGGTCCAGCACAGATACGCAGTATTTT.

The chain links TRBV4-1 to TRBJ2-1; maybe TRBD2 (6 bases). The germline gives CDR1 MGHRA, CDR2 YSYEKL. The ends were cut back, 2 bases at V and 7 bases at J, with 9 bases in the middle. This CDR3 is built from 13 residues. The CDR3 bases are TGCGCCAGCAGCCAAAGACGGGGGAATGAGCAGTTCTTC. Protein: CASSQRRGNEQFF.

About this clonotype itself: This could be a read error, since a much larger clone is one nucleotide away. The V and J genes are TRBV27 and TRBJ2-7; the D gene is possibly TRBD1 (6 bases). CDR1 MNHEY and CDR2 SMNVEV come from the germline V gene (reference sequence). CDR3 length: 13 residues. The CDR3 DNA reads as TGTGCCGGCAGGGGCAGGGACTCCTACGAGCAGTACTTC. Translation: CAGRGRDSYEQYF.

The genes are TRBV28 and TRBJ1-5; 10 bases line up with TRBD1. The J segment lost 1 base and the V segment lost 4 bases, leaving 7 bases of the junction unmatched. This CDR3 is 17 amino acids long. Germline V lookup: CDR1 MDHEN, CDR2 SYDVKM. CDR3 sequence (DNA): TGTGCCAGCAGTTCCGGGACAGGGGCTGGAAGCAATCAGCCCCAGCATTTT. Residues: CASSSGTGAGSNQPQHF.